Listed below are T cell receptor beta chains from one sample, sequenced in a study of cytomegalovirus exposure and HLA in healthy donors. Clones were sequenced by immunoSEQ multiplex PCR, and TCRdb holds only the in-frame ones, with some missing. The repertoire holds approximately 280,000 clones, with about 86% as singletons. Sequences were obtained from PBMCs. All receptors come from a woman between 18 and 29 years old in good health and CMV-seronegative. The CDR3 runs from the conserved cysteine through the conserved F or W. The order of the fields is clone size, J gene, D gene, V gene, CDR3 protein, CDR3 DNA. D genes are given only for firm matches. For some rows the clone size is stated as once, few or many, or as a class when expanded; others skip it.

. | TRBJ2-3 | TRBD2 | TRBV7-8 | CASSPGAGGPGDTQYF | TGTGCCAGCAGCCCGGGAGCGGGAGGGCCCGGAGATACGCAGTATTTT
. | TRBJ2-7 | TRBD1 | TRBV4-3 | CASSQADRAEQYF | TGCGCCAGCAGCCAAGCAGACAGGGCTGAGCAGTACTTC
. | TRBJ1-3 | . | TRBV4-1 | CASSQPTGGNTIYF | TGCGCCAGCAGCCAACCGACGGGTGGAAACACCATATATTTT
. | TRBJ1-2 | . | TRBV11-2 | CASSLDTHSRYGYTF | TGTGCCAGCAGCTTAGATACCCACAGTCGCTATGGCTACACCTTC
many | TRBJ2-7 | TRBD1 | TRBV27 | CASSLAPTGGYDEQYF | TGTGCCAGCAGTTTAGCACCGACAGGGGGTTACGACGAGCAGTACTTC
. | TRBJ1-1 | TRBD1 | TRBV5-1 | CASSLVEWTGGTFF | TGCGCCAGCAGCTTGGTCGAATGGACAGGGGGGACTTTCTTT
. | TRBJ2-6 | . | TRBV4-1 | CASSQRELGANVLTF | TGCGCCAGCAGCCAAAGAGAGCTTGGGGCCAACGTCCTGACTTTC
. | TRBJ1-5 | . | TRBV7-2 | CASSRGPADSNQPQHF | TGTGCCAGCAGCCGAGGTCCCGCAGACAGCAATCAGCCCCAGCATTTT
. | TRBJ1-1 | . | TRBV6-5 | CASSYDRSGNTEAFF | TGTGCCAGCAGTTACGACAGGTCCGGGAACACTGAAGCTTTCTTT
. | TRBJ2-1 | TRBD2 | TRBV9 | CASSVPSGGNEQFF | TGTGCCAGCAGCGTCCCTAGCGGGGGGAATGAGCAGTTCTTC
. | TRBJ1-2 | . | TRBV4-1 | CASSQSDSFLHTF | TGCGCCAGCAGCCAGTCGGACAGTTTTTTGCACACCTTC
. | TRBJ1-2 | . | TRBV4-1 | CASSPFGRENYGYTF | TGCGCCAGCAGCCCCTTCGGCCGGGAGAACTATGGCTACACCTTC
. | TRBJ1-2 | TRBD1 | TRBV6-4 | CASSQDRDSGYTF | TGTGCCAGCAGTCAGGACAGGGATTCTGGCTACACCTTC
. | TRBJ2-7 | TRBD2 | TRBV5-1 | CASSPLPAGGLYEQYF | TGCGCCAGCAGCCCCCTCCCAGCGGGGGGACTCTACGAGCAGTACTTC
. | TRBJ2-3 | . | TRBV4-3 | CASSQLGIEGDTQYF | TGCGCCAGCAGCCAATTAGGCATAGAGGGAGATACGCAGTATTTT
. | TRBJ1-3 | TRBD1 | TRBV19 | CASLPGTGSGNTIYF | TGTGCCAGTTTGCCCGGGACAGGGTCTGGAAACACCATATATTTT
. | TRBJ1-2 | . | TRBV18 | CASSPDGRSYGYTF | TGTGCCAGCTCACCCGACGGGAGGAGCTATGGCTACACCTTC
few | TRBJ1-2 | TRBD1 | TRBV28 | CASSFGTGRAYGYTF | TGTGCCAGCAGTTTCGGGACAGGGAGAGCCTATGGCTACACCTTC
. | TRBJ2-7 | . | TRBV11-1 | CASSLVYPSVEQYF | TGTGCCAGCAGCTTAGTTTATCCTAGCGTCGAGCAGTACTTC
. | TRBJ1-1 | TRBD1 | TRBV7-9 | CASSLVGGGRSTEAFF | TGTGCCAGCAGCTTAGTCGGAGGGGGCAGAAGCACTGAAGCTTTCTTT
few | TRBJ1-2 | . | TRBV27 | CASSGDYYGYTF | TGTGCCAGCAGCGGGGACTACTATGGCTACACCTTC
. | TRBJ2-7 | . | TRBV6-5 | CASSSYLVSYEQYF | TGTGCCAGCAGTTCCTACTTAGTCTCCTACGAGCAGTACTTC
many | TRBJ2-5 | TRBD1 | TRBV10-1 | CASSLTSTGGQTQYF | TGCGCCAGCAGTCTTACCTCGACAGGGGGTCAGACCCAGTACTTC
. | TRBJ2-7 | TRBD1 | TRBV4-1 | CASSPGQARTYEQYF | TGCGCCAGCAGCCCTGGACAGGCAAGAACCTACGAGCAGTACTTC
few | TRBJ1-5 | TRBD1 | TRBV6-4 | CASSDGTGGNQPQHF | TGTGCCAGCAGTGACGGGACAGGGGGCAATCAGCCCCAGCATTTT
. | TRBJ2-5 | TRBD2 | TRBV28 | CASSLQREEETQYF | TGTGCCAGCAGTCTCCAGCGGGAGGAAGAGACCCAGTACTTC
. | TRBJ2-7 | . | TRBV15 | CATSRGATENYEQYF | TGTGCCACCAGCAGAGGGGCCACAGAGAACTACGAGCAGTACTTC
. | TRBJ2-2 | TRBD1 | TRBV13 | CASSLGLGTGTNTGELFF | TGTGCCAGCAGCTTAGGCCTCGGGACAGGGACGAACACCGGGGAGCTGTTTTTT
. | TRBJ2-7 | . | TRBV7-3 | CASSLMGGAYEQYF | TGTGCCAGCAGCTTAATGGGCGGGGCCTACGAGCAGTACTTC